One and the same sample provided the 25 T cell receptor beta chains below, sequenced in a study of vaccination and CD4 T cells after COVID-19. TCRdb re-analysed the PCR reads in MiXCR, keeping a single row per CDR3 protein. Here the sample spans approximately 36,000 distinct CDR3 sequences, about 34% being singletons. The time point here: late sampling 161 to 241 days after vaccination in a few convalescent patients. Here the sequenced sample was CD4+ T cells from blood, taken about 7 months after SARS-CoV-2 vaccination. These receptors were taken from a human donor who had recovered from COVID-19.

This clonotype was seen a few times. The chain carries TRBV20-1 and TRBJ2-5; TRBD1 matches 11 bases. Germline V gene lookup returns CDR1 DFQATT and CDR2 SNEGSKA (reference sequence). V trimming: 5 bases; J trimming: 0 bases; junction bases outside the gene matches: 5. CDR3 length: 15 residues. This CDR3 reads CSAPGTGGYQETQYF. In DNA, the CDR3 is TGCAGTGCTCCGGGGACAGGGGGGTACCAAGAGACCCAGTACTTC.

This clonotype was seen a handful of times. The V gene is TRBV7-9, the J gene TRBJ2-5; D remains unclear. CDR3 length: 12 residues. Germline V gives CDR1 SEHNR, CDR2 FQNEAQ (reference sequence). V dropped 1 base and J dropped 3 bases, with 3 bases sitting between them. The CDR3 nucleotides read TGTGCCAGCAGCTTAGGTAAAGAGACCCAGTACTTC. Protein product: CASSLGKETQYF.

CDR3 sequence reads: CSGLSGDLYEQYF. Written as DNA, the CDR3 is TGCAGTGGGCTGTCAGGGGATCTCTACGAGCAGTACTTC. This chain uses TRBV20-1 with TRBJ2-7, with a tentative D call TRBD1 (6 bases). Germline V gives CDR1 DFQATT, CDR2 SNEGSKA (reference sequence). The V gene lost 7 bases and the J gene lost 3 bases, with 16 bases spanning the gap. The CDR3 runs to 13 residues.

This sequence joins TRBV19 and TRBJ1-5, with a tentative D call TRBD1 (6 bases). V dropped 2 bases and J dropped 4 bases, with 9 bases sitting between them. The CDR3 runs 14 residues. Germline CDR1 LNHDA, CDR2 SQIVND (reference sequence). The CDR3 reads CASSITGRNQPQHF. The CDR3 DNA sequence: TGTGCCAGTAGTATAACAGGGAGGAATCAGCCCCAGCATTTT. The full variable domain, completed using reference TRBV19 and TRBJ1-5, is DGGITQSPKYLFRKEGQNVTLSCEQNLNHDAMYWYRQDPGQGLRLIYYSQIVNDFQKGDIAEGYSVSREKKESFPLTVTSAQKNPTAFYLCASSITGRNQPQHFGDGTRLSIL.

The CDR3 nucleotides read TGTGCCAGCAGTGATCGGGACCGTACCTACAATGAGCAGTTCTTC. Translation: CASSDRDRTYNEQFF. The rearrangement joins TRBV6-1 to TRBJ2-1, with D possibly called TRBD1 or TRBD2 (5 bases each). This CDR3 comprises 15 residues. Between the trimmed V and J ends, which lost 3 bases and 2 bases, there was a span of 11 bases. Germline values: CDR1 MNHNS, CDR2 SASEGT.

The chain combines TRBV7-8 with TRBJ2-4, with D unclear. With 0 bases removed from V and 7 bases from J, the gap between germline ends came to 7 bases. There are 13 residues in the CDR3. CDR1 is SGHVS, CDR2 FQNEAQ, per germline. CDR3 nucleotides: TGTGCCAGCAGCTTAGCGTTAGAGAACATTCAGTACTTC. Its protein product is CASSLALENIQYF.

This clonotype was recorded a few times. The genes are TRBV27 and TRBJ2-3, with 11 bases fitting TRBD2. The CDR3 is made up of 15 amino acids. Per the germline V gene, CDR1 is MNHEY and CDR2 is SMNVEV (reference sequence). With V trimmed by 4 bases and J by 7 bases, 7 bases remained unmatched. CDR3: CASSSPTSGRHTQYF. The CDR3 nucleotides read TGTGCCAGCAGTTCCCCCACTAGCGGGAGACATACGCAGTATTTT.

Comment on this clonotype: The junction departs from the called germline gene at one end, perhaps through a read error. This sequence joins TRBV24-1 and TRBJ2-1, with 8 bases matching TRBD1. This CDR3 is 13 amino acids long. Germline CDR1 is KGHDR and CDR2 is SFDVKD. CDR3 bases: TGTGCCATCAGTGAACCACCAGGGGGCGAGCAGTTCTTC. Amino acid sequence: CAISEPPGGEQFF.

This clonotype was observed a handful of times. CDR3 protein: CASSLEGAPVMASEQFF. The DNA for the CDR3 is TGTGCCAGCAGCTTAGAGGGCGCCCCGGTGATGGCCTCTGAGCAGTTCTTC. This chain connects TRBV7-2 to TRBJ2-1; D is unclear. This CDR3 is 17 amino acids long. Trimming stripped 1 base from V and 9 bases from J, with 22 bases between. Germline V gene lookup returns CDR1 SGHTA and CDR2 FQGNSA.

This clonotype was picked up one time. This chain joins TRBV6-1 and TRBJ2-1, with 7 bases matching TRBD2. J gave up 3 bases and V 2 bases, and 7 bases lay outside the gene matches. The CDR3 extends over 16 amino acids. CDR1 and CDR2 (germline): MNHNS, SASEGT. The CDR3 spells CASSEKGSGDYNEQFF. In DNA, the CDR3 is TGTGCCAGCAGTGAAAAGGGAAGCGGGGACTACAATGAGCAGTTCTTC.

The chain has TRBV6-2 or TRBV6-3 and TRBJ2-1, with TRBD2 matching 9 bases. V dropped 2 bases and J dropped 8; count of bases not matched to a gene: 13. Looked up from germline, CDR1 is MNHEY and CDR2 is SVGEGT. This CDR3 has 17 amino acids. CDR3 coding DNA: TGTGCCAGCAGTTACCCGTACCAGCGGGAGGCCTGGGATGAGCAGTTCTTC. This codes for CASSYPYQREAWDEQFF.

This clonotype occurred a few times. The J gene is TRBJ2-7, the V gene TRBV19; D perhaps matches TRBD2 (6 bases). CDR1 LNHDA and CDR2 SQIVND come from the germline V gene (reference sequence). The V end lost 4 bases, the J end lost 0 bases, and 10 bases lay between the germline ends. There are 14 residues in the CDR3. CDR3 region: CASSRDGSSYEQYF. In DNA form, the CDR3 reads TGTGCCAGTAGTAGGGACGGGAGCTCCTACGAGCAGTACTTC.

This clonotype was detected a few times. The CDR3 protein is CATSETRTGRNSPLHF. CDR3 nucleotide sequence: TGTGCCACCAGTGAAACCAGGACAGGGAGGAATTCACCCCTCCACTTT. J is TRBJ1-6 and V is TRBV24-1; 8 bases line up with TRBD1. The trim removed 4 bases at V and 7 bases at J, leaving 8 bases unmatched. The germline CDR1 and CDR2 sequences are KGHDR and SFDVKD. This CDR3 region has 16 residues.

This chain connects TRBV20-1 to TRBJ2-1; 14 nucleotides align to TRBD2. V was pared by 5 bases and J by 9 bases, with 12 bases of the junction left unmatched. Germline values: CDR1 DFQATT, CDR2 SNEGSKA (reference sequence). The CDR3 is made up of 16 amino acids. The CDR3 region is CSASLLGTSGSIEQFF. Written as DNA, the CDR3 is TGCAGTGCTTCTTTGTTGGGGACTAGCGGGAGTATTGAGCAGTTCTTC.

This clonotype was seen a few times. The chain couples TRBV7-2 to TRBJ1-1; 7 bases map to TRBD1. V trimming: 1 base; J trimming: 5 bases; junction bases outside the gene matches: 10. The CDR3 consists of 16 residues. Germline lookup yields CDR1 SGHTA and CDR2 FQGNSA. The CDR3 DNA sequence: TGTGCCAGCAGCTTAGTGGGGGCAGGGGGATCGACTGAAGCTTTCTTT. Translated: CASSLVGAGGSTEAFF.

This clonotype was seen more than once but under ten times. The chain is built from TRBV20-1 and TRBJ2-1; 13 bases map to TRBD2. Germline V lookup: CDR1 DFQATT, CDR2 SNEGSKA (reference sequence). The trim removed 4 bases at V and 3 bases at J, leaving 6 bases unmatched. This CDR3 region has 16 residues. CDR3 residues: CSATLRTSGSYNEQFF. The CDR3 nucleotides are TGCAGTGCTACACTAAGGACTAGCGGGAGCTACAATGAGCAGTTCTTC.

The rearrangement links TRBV7-3 to TRBJ1-2; TRBD1 matches at 11 bases. The CDR3 length is 14 residues. Germline-derived CDR1 and CDR2 are SGHTA and FQGTGA. V trimming: 4 bases; J trimming: 4 bases; junction bases outside the gene matches: 2. The CDR3 reads CASSSGQGAYGYTF. In nucleotides, the CDR3 is TGTGCCAGCAGCTCTGGACAGGGGGCCTATGGCTACACCTTC.

A few counts support this clonotype. J is TRBJ2-5 and V is TRBV7-2; no reliable D call. Germline V lookup: CDR1 SGHTA, CDR2 FQGNSA. The ends were cut back, 1 base at V and 1 base at J, with 7 bases in the middle. CDR3 length: 14 amino acids. Here the CDR3 reads CASSLGNFQETQYF. In nucleotides, the CDR3 is TGTGCCAGCAGCTTAGGAAATTTCCAAGAGACCCAGTACTTC.

The V gene is TRBV7-9, the J gene TRBJ2-1, with D possibly TRBD2 on 5 matching bases. Per germline, CDR1 SEHNR and CDR2 FQNEAQ (reference sequence). This CDR3 has 12 amino acids. Trimming removed 4 bases from V and 7 bases from J, with 8 bases in between. The CDR3 DNA sequence: TGTGCCAGCAGCTCCTGGGAGAATGAGCAGTTCTTC. Amino acids: CASSSWENEQFF.

V usage is TRBV24-1 and J usage is TRBJ2-1, with 7 bases lining up with TRBD2. The V segment lost 3 bases and the J segment 6 bases; nucleotides outside the gene matches: 4. The germline gives CDR1 KGHDR, CDR2 SFDVKD. This CDR3 is 14 amino acids long. The CDR3 sequence is CATSDPTSVNEQFF. DNA of the CDR3: TGTGCCACCAGTGATCCAACTAGCGTCAATGAGCAGTTCTTC.

This clonotype was observed a handful of times. The V and J genes are TRBV7-2 and TRBJ2-7; a possible D gene is TRBD2 (5 bases). The V end lost 6 bases, the J end lost 3 bases, and 18 bases lay between the germline ends. Looked up from germline, CDR1 is SGHTA and CDR2 is FQGNSA. The CDR3 is made up of 15 amino acids. The CDR3 is CASSYRRHTVYEQYF. DNA of the CDR3: TGTGCCAGCAGTTATCGGAGGCATACTGTCTACGAGCAGTACTTC.

The chain uses TRBV7-6 and TRBJ2-2, with D maybe TRBD2 (6 bases). CDR1 and CDR2 (germline): SGHVS, FNYEAQ. Trimming removed 2 bases at V and 3 bases at J, with 19 bases between. The CDR3 totals 18 residues. The CDR3 DNA reads TGTGCCAGCAGCTTACGGGTGGAGGGCCAGGGTGACACCGGGGAGCTGTTTTTT. This codes for CASSLRVEGQGDTGELFF.

This clonotype occurred a few times. The chain joins TRBV20-1 to TRBJ2-1; 8 positions match TRBD2. Germline CDR1 is DFQATT and CDR2 is SNEGSKA (reference sequence). With 0 bases clipped from V and 4 bases from J, the junction kept 8 bases outside the gene matches. CDR3 length: 16 residues. For the CDR3, the DNA is TGCAGTGCTAGAGATCTTAGCGGGACTGAATACAATGAGCAGTTCTTC. This encodes CSARDLSGTEYNEQFF.

This clonotype occurred a few times. The chain joins TRBV10-3 to TRBJ1-1; D unclear. In germline, CDR1 is ENHRY, CDR2 SYGVKD. The CDR3 runs to 12 residues. The V end lost 4 bases, the J end lost 7 bases, and 10 bases lay between the germline ends. CDR3 DNA: TGTGCCATCAGTGCCGGGGTCCATGAAGCTTTCTTT. Residues: CAISAGVHEAFF.

V is TRBV6-6 and J is TRBJ1-2, with TRBD1 matching 10 bases. The J segment lost 7 bases and the V segment lost 6 bases, leaving 8 bases of the junction unmatched. Germline values: CDR1 MNHNY, CDR2 SVGAGI (reference sequence). This CDR3 contains 14 residues. The CDR3 DNA sequence: TGTGCCAGCAGCCCTCCGGGACAGGGGTTTGGCTACACCTTC. Residues: CASSPPGQGFGYTF.